This paragraph covers one TCR beta chain sequence. Its antigen is still unknown. This CDR3 region has 11 residues. Losses at the gene ends were 8 bases for V and 5 bases for J; bases not matched to a gene: 1. Germline V gene sequence: CDR1 MNHEY, CDR2 SVGAGI. These data come from a study of blood T cells in healthy people across ages. General study points: Donor CMV infection status was unknown, possibly confounding age-related changes in expanded clonotypes.

A second about 6 to 12 cycle PCR used barcoded and J-beta primers. Each CDR3 protein gets one entry after TCRdb re-called the 5' RACE reads with MiXCR. The sample records about 970,000 distinct CDR3 sequences, roughly 50% being singletons. The amount of total RNA extracted per sample was at least 5.5 micrograms. The V gene is TRBV6-5, the J gene TRBJ2-3, with 7 bases fitting TRBD2. The receptor comes from a woman aged 55-69 years in good health. Sample: blood. This CDR3 reads CASGRVDTQYF. The CDR3 nucleotides are TGTGCCAGCGGGAGGGTAGATACGCAGTATTTT.